The T cell receptor beta chain under discussion was sequenced for a study of T cell responses to AZD1222 COVID-19 vaccine (dated by TCRdb to about 2021). Some background on the complete study: TCR sequencing was performed for roughly 250 trial participants, of whom some 200 were given two doses of AZD1222 and around 26 were given two doses of MenACWY control vaccine. Enrollment into the trials was organized by age into subgroups of 18-55, 56-69 and 70-plus years, and those subgroups contained around 150, 28 and 57 TCR-sequenced participants, respectively. Overall study results and their limits: The whole spike protein was spanned by vaccine-associated CD4 TCRs, and dominant responses were seen in regions 160-218 and 743-854. Participants were mostly white British, with more females than males. The authors suggested clonal diversity may have been underestimated. The 56-69-year group was small, and its depth increase did not reach significance, likely because of low power. Reportedly, almost half of the unique spike-specific TCRs recognized epitopes lying outside the regions that are mutated in the B.1.351 and B.1.1.7 variants. Conclusions about previously exposed vaccinees are limited because only six or seven AZD1222 recipients were SARS-CoV-2 seropositive at baseline. Because no day 14 peak-response samples were available, repertoires were characterized only after the peak T cell response. A significant rise in spike-specific TCR breadth and depth was observed after two AZD1222 doses relative to day 0 and relative to MenACWY recipients.

The time point label here, explained by the study, means: baseline before first vaccination. Per the publication, the treatment or condition label means: meningococcal conjugate vaccine given as trial control. The vaccinee samples were drawn from two UK trials, COV001 and COV002, one of which was a single-blind randomized controlled phase 2/3 trial testing AZD1222 (ChAdOx1 nCoV-19) in healthy adults. For TCRbeta chain sequencing, PBMC samples were collected from trial participants at day 0 and at day 28 after the second dose. As concerns this clone: No cognate antigen has been identified for it. Base quality data are lacking; no much larger clone is found one base away.

The CDR3 regions of human TCRbeta chains were analyzed by immunosequencing. The paper's processing steps were these. TCRs in the repertoires were compared against a reference library of SARS-CoV-2-specific TCRs that had been generated with the MIRA antigen-specificity platform. Breadth meant the fraction of unique TCRs that were SARS-CoV-2-associated, whereas depth meant the fraction of total T cells that were SARS-CoV-2-associated. Using the MIRA data, every spike-specific TCR was mapped to the spike region that the TCR reacted to and assigned to either a CD4 or a CD8 class. Log10-transformed breadth and depth values were compared by one-way ANOVA with Sidak's multiple comparisons tests. The table comes from immuneACCESS by way of TCRdb, which keeps in-frame sequences with V and J called. Part of the clones is missing from these tables; in studies checked, under half for an unresolved V gene and the rest for unknown reasons. The DNA was the basis for D and trimming; V, J and clone size are from that table. The sample table contains approximately 160,000 clones; only one count was recorded for roughly 88% of them. The top ten hold 3% to 4% of the sample.

The clonotype was recovered from an adult in good health. Material: peripheral blood, obtained on day 0 of MenACWY control vaccination.

The CDR3 is CASSWGLLNEQFF. The nucleotides read TGTGCCAGCAGCTGGGGACTCCTCAATGAGCAGTTCTTC. Recombination connected TRBV7-2 to TRBJ2-1; the D gene is possibly TRBD2, with 6 bases matching. CDR1 and CDR2 (SGHTA, FQGNSA) derive from the germline V gene. Deletion took 4 bases off V and 6 bases off J, with a span of 10 bases between the germline ends. The CDR3, cysteine through phenylalanine, is 13 amino acids long. CDR3 DNA only is kept here, 39 bases in frame from base 1.